Shown below are 25 T cell receptor beta chains from a single sample sequenced in a study of blood T cells in healthy people across ages. Alongside a J-beta primer mix, a sample-barcoded 5' primer served in a second PCR lasting 7 to 11 cycles. TCRdb ran MiXCR on the 5' RACE reads and lists one entry per CDR3 protein. Of approximately 1.5 million distinct CDR3 sequences in the sample, approximately 39% were seen once. The specimen was blood. The receptors originated from a young woman in good health.

The chain recombines TRBV20-1 with TRBJ2-7; 7 nucleotides agree with TRBD2. Germline CDR1 is DFQATT and CDR2 is SNEGSKA (reference sequence). The trim removed 3 bases at V and 0 bases at J, leaving 5 bases unmatched. The CDR3 has 14 amino acids. CDR3 protein: CSASASGRSYEQYF. In nucleotides, the CDR3 is TGCAGTGCTAGCGCTAGCGGCCGCTCCTACGAGCAGTACTTC.

The chain uses TRBV29-1 and TRBJ1-3, with 7 bases identical to TRBD1. V dropped 4 bases and J dropped 4; count of bases not matched to a gene: 4. Germline V gene lookup returns CDR1 SQVTM and CDR2 ANQGSEA. The CDR3 covers 13 residues. The CDR3 spells CSVVQGTGNTIYF. DNA of the CDR3: TGCAGCGTTGTACAGGGGACGGGAAACACCATATATTTT. The full variable domain, with the rest looked up from reference TRBV29-1 and TRBJ1-3, is SAVISQKPSRDICQRGTSLTIQCQVDSQVTMMFWYRQQPGQSLTLIATANQGSEATYESGFVIDKFPISRPNLTFSTLTVSNMSPEDSSIYLCSVVQGTGNTIYFGEGSWLTVV.

For this clonotype: The junction departs from germline at one end; a sequencing error may be responsible. This chain uses TRBV24-1 with TRBJ2-3; 11 bases match TRBD2. Germline values: CDR1 KGHDR, CDR2 SFDVKD. This CDR3 comprises 14 residues. The CDR3 DNA sequence: TGTGCCACCAGTGTTACTAGCGGGGGTGATATGCAGTATTTT. Protein product: CATSVTSGGDMQYF.

The chain is built from TRBV19 and TRBJ2-1, with TRBD2 matching 11 bases. The length of the CDR3 is 20 residues. Germline CDR1 is LNHDA and CDR2 is SQIVND (reference sequence). J was trimmed by 8 bases and V by 5 bases; bases with no gene match: 23. CDR3 region: CASSAVVAGLADGRWDEQFF. The CDR3 coding sequence is TGTGCCAGTAGTGCCGTTGTAGCGGGACTAGCGGACGGGCGTTGGGATGAGCAGTTCTTC.

The V gene is TRBV7-9, the J gene TRBJ1-6; possible D gene TRBD1, 6 bases. Germline values: CDR1 SEHNR, CDR2 FQNEAQ (reference sequence). This CDR3 has 14 residues. The CDR3 nucleotides read TGTGTCACCGAAGGGGGCTCCTATAATTCACCCCTCCACTTT. Translated: CVTEGGSYNSPLHF.

The chain links TRBV20-1 to TRBJ2-3; TRBD2 aligns across 8 bases. The CDR3 is 16 amino acids. Germline CDR1 reads DFQATT; CDR2 reads SNEGSKA (reference sequence). The junction had 8 bases not matched to a gene; V was cut back by 1 base and J by 2 bases. The CDR3 DNA follows: TGCAGTGCTAGAGGTGGCGGGAGGATTACCACAGATACGCAGTATTTT. It specifies CSARGGGRITTDTQYF.

The chain is built from TRBV19 and TRBJ2-7, with 8 nucleotides matching TRBD1. The V gene's germline CDR1 is LNHDA and CDR2 SQIVND (reference sequence). The CDR3 runs to 14 residues. After removal of 3 bases from V and 2 bases from J, the junction contained 3 bases not matched to a gene. CDR3 loop: CASSITQGAYEQYF. CDR3 DNA: TGTGCCAGTAGTATCACACAGGGGGCCTACGAGCAGTACTTC. Full variable domain (remainder filled in from reference TRBV19 and TRBJ2-7): DGGITQSPKYLFRKEGQNVTLSCEQNLNHDAMYWYRQDPGQGLRLIYYSQIVNDFQKGDIAEGYSVSREKKESFPLTVTSAQKNPTAFYLCASSITQGAYEQYFGPGTRLTVT.

The V call is TRBV6-2 or TRBV6-3, the J call TRBJ1-2, with D possibly TRBD1 on 5 matching bases. Between the trimmed V and J ends, which lost 6 bases and 3 bases, there was a span of 23 bases. Per the germline V gene, CDR1 is MNHEY and CDR2 is SVGEGT. The CDR3 runs 17 residues. The CDR3 DNA sequence: TGTGCCAGCAGCTCGCTACGGGAGGTGGGGACCGACTATGGCTACACCTTC. As protein: CASSSLREVGTDYGYTF.

This clonotype was observed a handful of times. The CDR3 loop is CASSQDRPDPNYGYTF. The CDR3, as DNA: TGCGCCAGCAGCCAAGATAGGCCCGACCCTAACTATGGCTACACCTTC. This chain links TRBV4-3 with TRBJ1-2; D uncertain. Germline CDR1 is LGHNA and CDR2 is YSLEER. This CDR3 region has 16 residues. With 0 bases removed from V and 0 bases from J, the gap between germline ends came to 11 bases.

The J gene is TRBJ2-7, the V gene TRBV3-1; 7 bases map to TRBD2. Per germline, CDR1 LGHDT and CDR2 YNNKEL (reference sequence). Trimming removed 3 bases from V and 0 bases from J; junction bases left unmatched: 8. The CDR3 length is 16 residues. The CDR3 reads CASSHSGRGFSYEQYF. The CDR3 DNA sequence: TGTGCCAGCAGCCATAGTGGGAGGGGCTTCTCCTACGAGCAGTACTTC.

This clonotype was seen only once. The rearrangement links TRBV14 to TRBJ2-1, with TRBD2 identical over 9 bases. CDR1 and CDR2 from the germline V gene are SGHDN and FVKESK. With V trimmed by 4 bases and J by 8 bases, 15 bases remained unmatched. The CDR3 has 17 amino acids. Here the CDR3 DNA reads TGTGCCAGCAGCCGCTTCGGTGGCGGGGGGGCCTGGGATGAGCAGTTCTTC. This encodes CASSRFGGGGAWDEQFF.

This clonotype was counted a few times. The chain uses TRBV6-2 or TRBV6-3 and TRBJ1-5; D remains ambiguous. Germline CDR1 and CDR2: MNHEY and SVGEGT. Trimming left V 7 bases short and J 3 bases short, with 7 bases between. This CDR3 has 12 amino acids. The CDR3 bases are TGTGCCAGCACCAAGAACAATCAGCCCCAGCATTTT. Amino acids: CASTKNNQPQHF.

This clonotype appeared a single time. This chain connects TRBV25-1 to TRBJ1-6; perhaps TRBD1 as D (5 bases). Germline V lookup: CDR1 MGHDK, CDR2 SYGVNS. V was clipped by 3 bases and J by 7 bases, with 19 bases between them. CDR3 size: 17 residues. CDR3 amino acids: CASSERISGIWNSPLHF. CDR3 in DNA: TGTGCCAGCAGTGAGCGGATATCAGGGATCTGGAATTCACCCCTCCACTTT.

The chain recombines TRBV2 with TRBJ2-3; possibly TRBD2 for D (6 bases). The germline CDR1 and CDR2 sequences are SNHLY and FYNNEI. Trimming shortened V by 8 bases and J by 8 bases, and 11 bases separated the two germline ends. This CDR3 spans 11 amino acids. The CDR3 region is CASVWEVTQYF. As DNA, the CDR3 is TGTGCCAGCGTTTGGGAGGTTACGCAGTATTTT.

The V and J genes are TRBV5-1 and TRBJ1-2, with 7 bases matching TRBD1. Looked up from germline, CDR1 is SGHRS and CDR2 is YFSETQ. The CDR3 is 14 residues long. Trimming at V came to 4 bases and at J to 4 bases, leaving 7 bases not matched to a gene. The CDR3 nucleotides read TGCGCCAGCAGCGTGGACCAGGGGGTCTATGGCTACACCTTC. Translating gives CASSVDQGVYGYTF.

In this sample, this clonotype turned up a few times. The chain is built from TRBV6-6 and TRBJ2-4; D is possibly TRBD1 (5 bases). The end of the DNA aligns better with TRBJ2-7, so the J call may be wrong. The CDR3 sequence is 12 residues long. Germline V CDR1 and CDR2: MNHNY, SVGAGI (reference sequence). The CDR3 nucleotides are TGTGCCAGCAGTTGGGCAGGGAACGAGCAGTACTTC. Its translation: CASSWAGNEQYF.

This clonotype was observed a handful of times. The chain couples TRBV12-3 or TRBV12-4 to TRBJ2-5; 12 bases match TRBD2. CDR3 size: 17 residues. Trimming took 5 bases from V and 1 from J; bases not matched to a gene: 8. CDR3 loop: CASSGLAGNAAQETQYF. Written as DNA, the CDR3 is TGTGCCAGCAGTGGACTAGCGGGGAATGCAGCCCAAGAGACCCAGTACTTC.

The rearrangement uses TRBV20-1 and TRBJ2-1; tentatively, D is TRBD1 (6 bases). The CDR3 extends over 16 amino acids. Trimming took 5 bases from V and 4 from J, leaving 21 bases between them. Germline V lookup: CDR1 DFQATT, CDR2 SNEGSKA (reference sequence). The CDR3 sequence: CSAPYRECFGYNEQFF. CDR3 nucleotide sequence: TGCAGTGCTCCATACAGGGAATGCTTTGGGTACAATGAGCAGTTCTTC.

This chain connects TRBV20-1 to TRBJ2-3, with a possible D match to TRBD1 (6 bases). The ends were cut back, 4 bases at V and 2 bases at J, with 19 bases in the middle. The CDR3 loop spans 16 amino acids. From germline, CDR1 is DFQATT and CDR2 SNEGSKA (reference sequence). The CDR3 region is CSATNRRDTNTDTQYF. CDR3 nucleotide sequence: TGCAGTGCTACCAACCGACGGGACACAAACACAGATACGCAGTATTTT.

This chain joins TRBV3-1 and TRBJ2-3; 11 bases align to TRBD2. Trimming at V came to 4 bases and at J to 7 bases, leaving 10 bases not matched to a gene. The CDR3 loop spans 16 amino acids. Germline lookup yields CDR1 LGHDT and CDR2 YNNKEL (reference sequence). DNA of the CDR3: TGTGCCAGCAGCCCCCTCTTAGCGGGAGGGACAAATACGCAGTATTTT. Translation: CASSPLLAGGTNTQYF.

Note on this clonotype: The junction differs from germline at one of its ends, possibly a read error. This chain links TRBV4-1 with TRBJ2-3, with D possibly TRBD1 on 5 matching bases. Looked up from germline, CDR1 is MGHRA and CDR2 is YSYEKL. The CDR3 sequence is 14 residues long. The CDR3 is CDSSLQVSTDTQYF. In nucleotides, the CDR3 is TGCGACAGCAGCTTACAGGTTAGCACAGATACGCAGTATTTT.

The chain carries TRBV29-1 and TRBJ2-3; 7 bases fit TRBD2. CDR3 length equals 16 residues. V lost 2 bases to trimming and J lost 1 base; unmatched junction nucleotides: 9. Per germline, CDR1 SQVTM and CDR2 ANQGSEA. In DNA form, the CDR3 reads TGCAGCGTTGAATATACCAGCGGGGCAGGCACAGATACGCAGTATTTT. Its translation: CSVEYTSGAGTDTQYF.

The CDR3 region is CASSPRGGGAGYNEQFF. The CDR3 DNA follows: TGTGCCAGCAGCCCGCGGGGTGGCGGGGCAGGTTACAATGAGCAGTTCTTC. This sequence joins TRBV9 and TRBJ2-1, with TRBD2 as a possible D gene (6 bases). The germline V gene has CDR1 SGDLS and CDR2 YYNGEE. This CDR3 is built from 17 residues. V lost 4 bases and J 4 bases, leaving 21 bases between the germline ends.

About this clonotype: A much larger clone is a single base away; this may be a read error. The rearrangement joins TRBV6-5 to TRBJ2-5, with D perhaps TRBD2 (5 bases). Germline-derived CDR1 and CDR2 are MNHEY and SVGAGI. V shed 0 bases and J shed 11 bases, with 19 bases lying between them. The length of the CDR3 is 15 residues. This CDR3 is CASSYSGSSVNEQYF. DNA of the CDR3: TGTGCCAGCAGTTACTCGGGGAGCAGTGTGAATGAGCAGTACTTC.

By share, this clonotype ranks as medium-sized. CDR3 loop: CAVGQGTYEQYF. The CDR3 DNA reads as TGTGCCGTCGGACAGGGTACCTACGAGCAGTACTTC. V usage is TRBV10-3 and J usage is TRBJ2-7, with 8 bases identical to TRBD1. Germline lookup yields CDR1 ENHRY and CDR2 SYGVKD. This CDR3 comprises 12 residues. Unmatched junction bases numbered 5, after V lost 11 bases and J lost 2 bases.